One TCR beta chain is described in this entry. Antigen specificity is unknown. This entry comes from a study of T cell responses to AZD1222 COVID-19 vaccine. Study results and limitations: At baseline, seropositivity was found in only six or seven AZD1222 recipients. It should be noted that donors were predominantly white British and more often female, and clonal diversity was possibly underestimated.

Second-dose intervals near 4 or 12 weeks were combined. TCRdb's table, derived via immunoSEQ multiplex PCR, lists solely in-frame clones and lacks some. The table lists 120,000 to 150,000 clones, about nine tenths of them singletons, with 3.8% in the top ten. The CDR3 runs to 16 residues. Looked up from germline, CDR1 is SGHTA and CDR2 is FQGTGA. The V end was cut by 6 bases, the J end by 4 bases, with 18 bases between. The TCR sequence derives from an adult who received the AZD1222 COVID-19 vaccine. The specimen was peripheral blood, collected 28 days after the second AZD1222 dose. The chain employs TRBV7-3 and TRBJ2-2; D is perhaps TRBD2 (6 bases). The CDR3 nucleotides are TGTGCCAGCAGGGAGGGAAGGGGAGGTGGCACCGGGGAGCTGTTTTTT. It specifies CASREGRGGGTGELFF.